This T cell receptor beta chain was sequenced during a study of blood T cell repertoires in COVID-19. Looking at the study overall: Acute-phase and convalescent COVID-19 samples originated in the United States, Italy and Spain. Nucleic acid was either cDNA or gDNA, and it came from T cells, B-cell-depleted T cells, or PBMCs.

J was trimmed by 4 bases and V by 2 bases; bases with no gene match: 4. The germline gives CDR1 SGHTA, CDR2 FQGTGA. The CDR3 length is 15 residues. In the authors' methods: From reference gene primer amplification, estimates of nucleated cell counts were derived. Measured with immunoSEQ multiplex PCR; TCRdb has only the in-frame clones, and not every one. The V and J calls and clone size were taken over from that table, and D and trimming were inferred from the DNA. The sample has roughly 290,000 clones; 75% to 90% are singletons. Sample: peripheral blood. The V and J genes are TRBV7-3 and TRBJ2-3, with 9 bases lining up with TRBD2. The receptor was isolated from a man younger than 40 with acute or convalescent COVID-19. The CDR3 region is CASSLLAGRPDTQYF. In DNA form, the CDR3 reads TGTGCCAGCAGCTTACTAGCGGGGAGGCCAGATACGCAGTATTTT. The complete variable domain, with remaining parts taken from reference TRBV7-3 and TRBJ2-3, reads GAGVSQTPSNKVTEKGKYVELRCDPISGHTALYWYRQSLGQGPEFLIYFQGTGAADDSGLPNDRFFAVRPEGSVSTLKIQRTERGDSAVYLCASSLLAGRPDTQYFGPGTRLTVL.